What follows are 3 T cell receptor beta chains derived from one specimen sequenced in a study of patients and donors after allogeneic stem cell transplantation. MiXCR was run by TCRdb on the RT-PCR reads, yielding one entry per CDR3 protein. The sample consists of 800,000 to 1,000,000 distinct CDR3 sequences, around 17% of them appearing once. The source material was blood, either unsorted or a sorted T cell fraction (not recorded which). The receptors stem from a human donor who was either an allogeneic HSCT recipient or a stem cell or donor lymphocyte infusion donor (not recorded which). It is not recorded whose cells these are; they may come from a transplant donor.

The V gene is TRBV6-1, the J gene TRBJ1-5; D is unclear. Trimming shortened V by 6 bases and J by 1 base, and 7 bases separated the two germline ends. This CDR3 is 13 amino acids long. Germline-derived CDR1 and CDR2 are MNHNS and SASEGT. CDR3 sequence (DNA): TGTGCCAGCAGGAGGTCGAGCAATCAGCCCCAGCATTTT. This translates into CASRRSSNQPQHF.

The V gene is TRBV5-1, the J gene TRBJ2-1; D uncertain. The CDR3 contains 16 residues. The ends were cut back, 0 bases at V and 0 bases at J, with 10 bases in the middle. Germline CDR1 reads SGHRS; CDR2 reads YFSETQ. CDR3 protein: CASSLGEVSSYNEQFF. The CDR3 DNA sequence: TGCGCCAGCAGCTTGGGGGAAGTGAGCTCCTACAATGAGCAGTTCTTC.

This clonotype has a count of ten or more. V gene TRBV12-3 or TRBV12-4 combines with J gene TRBJ2-2; D remains unclear. The CDR3 is 14 amino acids. Trimming stripped 5 bases from V and 0 bases from J, with 7 bases between. The CDR3 bases are TGTGCCAGCAGTCCGCAGGCGAACACCGGGGAGCTGTTTTTT. Its translation: CASSPQANTGELFF.